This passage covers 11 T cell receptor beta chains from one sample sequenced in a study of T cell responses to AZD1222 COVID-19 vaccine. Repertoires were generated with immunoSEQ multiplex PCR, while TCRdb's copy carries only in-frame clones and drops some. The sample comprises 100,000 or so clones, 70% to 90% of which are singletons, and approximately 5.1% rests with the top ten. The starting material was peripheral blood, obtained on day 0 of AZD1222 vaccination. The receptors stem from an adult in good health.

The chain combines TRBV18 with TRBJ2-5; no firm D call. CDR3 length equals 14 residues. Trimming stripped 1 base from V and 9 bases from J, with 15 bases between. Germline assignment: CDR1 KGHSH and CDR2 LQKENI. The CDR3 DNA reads TGTGCCAGCTCACCACTTGATAGCCAAGAACCCCAGTACTTC. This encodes CASSPLDSQEPQYF.

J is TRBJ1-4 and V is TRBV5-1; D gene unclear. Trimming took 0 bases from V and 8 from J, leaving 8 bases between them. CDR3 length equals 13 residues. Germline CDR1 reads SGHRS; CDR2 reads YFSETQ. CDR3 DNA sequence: TGCGCCAGCAGCTTGGGACGCGACGAAAAACTGTTTTTT. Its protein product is CASSLGRDEKLFF.

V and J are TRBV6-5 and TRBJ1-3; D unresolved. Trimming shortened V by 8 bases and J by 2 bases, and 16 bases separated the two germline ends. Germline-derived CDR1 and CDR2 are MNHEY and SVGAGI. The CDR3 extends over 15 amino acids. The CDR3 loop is CASREPTWAGNTIYF. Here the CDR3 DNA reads TGTGCCAGCCGGGAGCCTACGTGGGCTGGAAACACCATATATTTT.

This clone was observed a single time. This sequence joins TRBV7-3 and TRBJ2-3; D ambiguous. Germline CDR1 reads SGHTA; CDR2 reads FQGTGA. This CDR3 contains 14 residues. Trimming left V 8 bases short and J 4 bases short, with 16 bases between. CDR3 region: CASGKGSPPDTQYF. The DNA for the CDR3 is TGTGCCAGCGGGAAGGGATCCCCCCCAGATACGCAGTATTTT.

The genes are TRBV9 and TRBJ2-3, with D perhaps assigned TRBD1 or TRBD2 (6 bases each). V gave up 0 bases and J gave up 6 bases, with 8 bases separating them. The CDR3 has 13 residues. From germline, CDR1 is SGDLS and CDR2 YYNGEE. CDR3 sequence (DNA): TGTGCCAGCAGCGTAGGAGGGGGGGATACGCAGTATTTT. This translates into CASSVGGGDTQYF.

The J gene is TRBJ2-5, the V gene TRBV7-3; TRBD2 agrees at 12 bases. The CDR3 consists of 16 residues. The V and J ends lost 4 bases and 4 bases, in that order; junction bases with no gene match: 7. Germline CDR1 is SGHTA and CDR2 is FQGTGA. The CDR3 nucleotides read TGTGCCAGCAGCTCTCTAGCGGGGGGGCCTCCAGAGACCCAGTACTTC. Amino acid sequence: CASSSLAGGPPETQYF.

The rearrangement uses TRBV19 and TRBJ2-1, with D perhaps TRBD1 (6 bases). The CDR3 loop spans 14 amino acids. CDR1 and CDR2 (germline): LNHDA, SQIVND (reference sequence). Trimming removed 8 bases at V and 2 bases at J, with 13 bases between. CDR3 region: CASLQGGTYNEQFF. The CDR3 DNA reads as TGTGCCAGTTTACAGGGTGGTACCTACAATGAGCAGTTCTTC.

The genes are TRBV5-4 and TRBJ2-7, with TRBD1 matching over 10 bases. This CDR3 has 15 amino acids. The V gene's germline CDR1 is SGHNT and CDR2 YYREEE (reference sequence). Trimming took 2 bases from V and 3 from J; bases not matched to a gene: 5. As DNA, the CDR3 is TGTGCCAGCAGCTTACCGGACAGGGGGGTCTACGAGCAGTACTTC. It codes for CASSLPDRGVYEQYF.

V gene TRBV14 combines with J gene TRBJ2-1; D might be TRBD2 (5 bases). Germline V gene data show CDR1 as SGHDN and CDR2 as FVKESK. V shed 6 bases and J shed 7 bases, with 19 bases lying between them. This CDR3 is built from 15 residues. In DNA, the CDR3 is TGTGCCAGCAGTCCCCGGGGTATACCTTGGAATGAGCAGTTCTTC. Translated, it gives CASSPRGIPWNEQFF. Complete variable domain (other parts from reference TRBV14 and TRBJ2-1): EAGVTQFPSHSVIEKGQTVTLRCDPISGHDNLYWYRRVMGKEIKFLLHFVKESKQDESGMPNNRFLAERTGGTYSTLKVQPAELEDSGVYFCASSPRGIPWNEQFFGPGTRLTVL.

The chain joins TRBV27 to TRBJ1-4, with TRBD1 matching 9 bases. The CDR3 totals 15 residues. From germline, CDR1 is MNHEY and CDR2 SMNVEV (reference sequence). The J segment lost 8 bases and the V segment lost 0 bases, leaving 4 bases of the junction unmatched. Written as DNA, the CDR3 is TGTGCCAGCAGTTTATCGGGGACAGGGTGGGAAAAACTGTTTTTT. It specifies CASSLSGTGWEKLFF.

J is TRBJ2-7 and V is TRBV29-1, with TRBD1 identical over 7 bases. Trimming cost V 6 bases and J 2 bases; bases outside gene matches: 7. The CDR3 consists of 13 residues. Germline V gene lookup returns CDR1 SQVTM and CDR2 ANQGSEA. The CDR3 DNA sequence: TGCAGCGTCGCACAGGGGCTCCCCTACGAGCAGTACTTC. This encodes CSVAQGLPYEQYF.